This T cell receptor beta chain came from a study of cytomegalovirus exposure and HLA in healthy donors. Assay: immunoSEQ multiplex PCR; the TCRdb copy retains only in-frame clones and omits some. The sample gives 95,000 to 150,000 clones, 80% to 90% of which show up once; about 1% is in the top ten. Looked up from germline, CDR1 is SGHDT and CDR2 is YYEEEE. J was trimmed by 2 bases and V by 3 bases; bases with no gene match: 2. This CDR3 is built from 13 residues. The source of this sequence is a woman younger than 30 in good health and CMV-seronegative. V and J are TRBV5-6 and TRBJ2-7, with 7 bases fitting TRBD1. Material: PBMCs. The DNA for the CDR3 is TGTGCCAGCAGCTCGGGACAGACCTACGAGCAGTACTTC. Its translation is CASSSGQTYEQYF. The complete variable domain, with remaining parts taken from reference TRBV5-6 and TRBJ2-7, reads DAGVTQSPTHLIKTRGQQVTLRCSPKSGHDTVSWYQQALGQGPQFIFQYYEEEERQRGNFPDRFSGHQFPNYSSELNVNALLLGDSALYLCASSSGQTYEQYFGPGTRLTVT.